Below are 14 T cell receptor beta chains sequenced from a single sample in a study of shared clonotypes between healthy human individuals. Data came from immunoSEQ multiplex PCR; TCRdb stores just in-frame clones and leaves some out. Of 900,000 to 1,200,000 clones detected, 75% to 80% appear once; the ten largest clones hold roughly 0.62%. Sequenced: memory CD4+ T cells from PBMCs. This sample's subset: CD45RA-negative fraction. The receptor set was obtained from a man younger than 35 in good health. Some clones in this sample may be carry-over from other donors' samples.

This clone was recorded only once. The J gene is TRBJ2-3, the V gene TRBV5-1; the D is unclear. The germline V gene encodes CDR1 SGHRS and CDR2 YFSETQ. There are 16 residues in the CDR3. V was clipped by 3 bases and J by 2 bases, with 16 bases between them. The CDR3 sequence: CASSSAPPQNTDTQYF. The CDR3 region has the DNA TGCGCCAGCAGCTCCGCCCCACCTCAAAACACAGATACGCAGTATTTT.

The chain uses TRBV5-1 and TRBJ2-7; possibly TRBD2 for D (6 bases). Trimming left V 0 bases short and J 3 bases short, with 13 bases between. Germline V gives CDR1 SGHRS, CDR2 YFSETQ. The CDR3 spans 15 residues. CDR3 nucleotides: TGCGCCAGCAGCTTGGGTCCGGGGGTTGACTACGAGCAGTACTTC. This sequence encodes CASSLGPGVDYEQYF.

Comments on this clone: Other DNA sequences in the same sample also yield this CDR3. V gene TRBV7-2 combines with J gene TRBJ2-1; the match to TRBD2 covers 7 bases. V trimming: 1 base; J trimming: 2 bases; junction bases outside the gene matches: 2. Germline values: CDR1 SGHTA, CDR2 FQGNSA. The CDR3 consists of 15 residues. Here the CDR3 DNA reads TGTGCCAGCAGCTTAGGCCTAGCGGCCTACAATGAGCAGTTCTTC. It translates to CASSLGLAAYNEQFF.

CDR3 region: CASSLEGMEVGTEAFF. The CDR3 bases are TGCGCCAGCAGCTTGGAGGGGATGGAAGTAGGCACTGAAGCTTTCTTT. The chain combines TRBV5-1 with TRBJ1-1, with TRBD1 as a possible D gene (5 bases). CDR1 SGHRS and CDR2 YFSETQ come from the germline V gene. Trimming left V 0 bases short and J 4 bases short, with 16 bases between. CDR3 length: 16 amino acids.

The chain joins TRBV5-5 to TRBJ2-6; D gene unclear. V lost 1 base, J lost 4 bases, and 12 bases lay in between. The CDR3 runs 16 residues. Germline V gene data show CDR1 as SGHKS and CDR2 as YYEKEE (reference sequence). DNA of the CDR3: TGTGCCAGCAGCTTGTGGGTCGACACGGGGGCCAACGTCCTGACTTTC. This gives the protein CASSLWVDTGANVLTF.

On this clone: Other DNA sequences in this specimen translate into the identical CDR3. In nucleotides, the CDR3 is TGCAGTGCACGCGGGACCTACGAGCAGTACTTC. Translating gives CSARGTYEQYF. This chain uses TRBV20-1 with TRBJ2-7; tentative D call: TRBD2 (6 bases). V dropped 6 bases and J dropped 2 bases, with 8 bases sitting between them. This CDR3 is 11 amino acids long. Germline loops: CDR1 DFQATT, CDR2 SNEGSKA (reference sequence).

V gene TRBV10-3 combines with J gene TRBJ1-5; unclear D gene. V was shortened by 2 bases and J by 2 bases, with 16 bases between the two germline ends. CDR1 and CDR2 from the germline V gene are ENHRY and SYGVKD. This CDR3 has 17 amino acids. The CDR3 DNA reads TGTGCCATCAGTGAGGGAGGAGGCGGAAACCGCAATCAGCCCCAGCATTTT. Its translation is CAISEGGGGNRNQPQHF.

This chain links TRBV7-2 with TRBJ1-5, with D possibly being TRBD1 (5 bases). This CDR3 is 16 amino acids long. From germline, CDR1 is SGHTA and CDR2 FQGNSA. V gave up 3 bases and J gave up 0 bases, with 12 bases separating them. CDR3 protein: CASSFLGLTSNQPQHF. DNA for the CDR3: TGTGCCAGCAGCTTCTTGGGGCTAACTAGCAATCAGCCCCAGCATTTT.

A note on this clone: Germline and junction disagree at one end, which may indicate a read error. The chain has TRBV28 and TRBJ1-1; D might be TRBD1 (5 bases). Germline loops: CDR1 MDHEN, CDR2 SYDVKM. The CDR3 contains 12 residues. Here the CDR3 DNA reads TGTGCCTGCAGGGCTACGAACACTGAAGCTTTCTTT. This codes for CACRATNTEAFF.

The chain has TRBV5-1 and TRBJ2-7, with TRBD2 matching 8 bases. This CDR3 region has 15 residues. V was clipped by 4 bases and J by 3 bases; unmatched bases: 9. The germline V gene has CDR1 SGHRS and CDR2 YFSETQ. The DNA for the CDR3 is TGCGCCAGCAGCCCCCGGGGGGGCAATATCTACGAGCAGTACTTC. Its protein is CASSPRGGNIYEQYF. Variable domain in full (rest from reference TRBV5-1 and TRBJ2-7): KAGVTQTPRYLIKTRGQQVTLSCSPISGHRSVSWYQQTPGQGLQFLFEYFSETQRNKGNFPGRFSGRQFSNSRSEMNVSTLELGDSALYLCASSPRGGNIYEQYFGPGTRLTVT.

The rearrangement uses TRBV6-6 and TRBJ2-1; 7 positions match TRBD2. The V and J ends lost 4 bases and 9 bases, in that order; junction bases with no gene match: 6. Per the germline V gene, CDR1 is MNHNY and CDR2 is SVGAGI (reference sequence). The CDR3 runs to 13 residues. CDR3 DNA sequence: TGTGCCAGCAGTTGGGGGGGGAGAGGTGAGCAGTTCTTC. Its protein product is CASSWGGRGEQFF.

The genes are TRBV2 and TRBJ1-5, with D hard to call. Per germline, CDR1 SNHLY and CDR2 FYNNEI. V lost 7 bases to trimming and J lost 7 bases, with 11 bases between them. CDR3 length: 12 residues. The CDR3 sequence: CASTDLGQPQHF. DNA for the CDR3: TGTGCCAGCACCGACTTGGGGCAGCCCCAGCATTTT.

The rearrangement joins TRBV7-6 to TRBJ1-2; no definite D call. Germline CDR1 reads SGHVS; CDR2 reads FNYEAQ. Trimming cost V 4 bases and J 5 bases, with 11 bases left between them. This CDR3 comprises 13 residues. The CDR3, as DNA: TGTGCCAGCAGCTCTAACGGACCATATGGCTACACCTTC. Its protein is CASSSNGPYGYTF.

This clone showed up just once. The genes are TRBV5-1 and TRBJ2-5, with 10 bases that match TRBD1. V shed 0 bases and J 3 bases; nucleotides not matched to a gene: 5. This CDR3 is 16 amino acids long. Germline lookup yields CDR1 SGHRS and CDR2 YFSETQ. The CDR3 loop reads CASSLVDRGREETQYF. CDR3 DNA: TGCGCCAGCAGCTTGGTAGACAGGGGGCGGGAAGAGACCCAGTACTTC.